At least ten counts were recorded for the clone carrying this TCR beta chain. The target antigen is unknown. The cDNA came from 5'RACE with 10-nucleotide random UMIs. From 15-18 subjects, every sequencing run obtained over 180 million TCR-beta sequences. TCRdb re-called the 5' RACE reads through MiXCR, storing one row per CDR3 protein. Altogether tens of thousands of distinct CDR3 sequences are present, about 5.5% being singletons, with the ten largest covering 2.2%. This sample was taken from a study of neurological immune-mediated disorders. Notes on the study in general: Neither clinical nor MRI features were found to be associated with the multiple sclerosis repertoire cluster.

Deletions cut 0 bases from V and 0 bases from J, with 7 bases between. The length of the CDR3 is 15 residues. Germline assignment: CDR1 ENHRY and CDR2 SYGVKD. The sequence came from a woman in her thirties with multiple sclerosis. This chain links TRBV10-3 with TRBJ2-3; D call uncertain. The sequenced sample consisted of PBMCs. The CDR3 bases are TGTGCCATCAGTGAGTCGCAAGGAAGCACAGATACGCAGTATTTT. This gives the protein CAISESQGSTDTQYF.